Listed below are T cell receptor beta chains from one sample, sequenced in a study of response to subunit inactivated influenza vaccine. TCRdb itself ran the RT-PCR reads through MiXCR, one entry per CDR3 protein. The sample includes 150,000 to 200,000 distinct CDR3 sequences, nearly 9.5% of them seen just once. The sequences come from non-naive T cells sorted from PBMCs, collected on the day of vaccination. The receptors shown here come from a man aged 45-65 years who received an inactivated influenza vaccine. Both conserved end residues are part of each CDR3. Size tells how often a clone was seen (once, few, many) or the class of an expanded clone, and some rows leave it out.

clone_size	j_call	v_call	cdr3_aa
many	TRBJ2-5	TRBV5-1	CASSFNGQETQYF
few	TRBJ2-2	TRBV15	CATSRRDTNTGELFF
few	TRBJ2-5	TRBV20-1	CSASKGQQETQYF
NA	TRBJ1-5	TRBV20-1	CSAGTGGSQPQHF
many	TRBJ2-7	TRBV20-1	CSARRTEYEQYF
many	TRBJ2-7	TRBV29-1	CSVGAGGIRYEQYF
many	TRBJ2-7	TRBV5-1	CASSLAPGFYEQYF
few	TRBJ2-3	TRBV6-1	CASSEGSGVNTDTQYF
few	TRBJ2-1	TRBV11-3	CASSLFSGYNEQFF
few	TRBJ2-7	TRBV6-2/TRBV6-3	CASRPGTAEQYF
many	TRBJ1-1	TRBV10-3	CAIREDLSSEAFF
NA	TRBJ2-2	TRBV4-2	CASSQVQGRSGELFF
few	TRBJ1-1	TRBV5-1	CASSTATANTEAFF
few	TRBJ2-5	TRBV5-1	CASSPWTSGGQTQYF
many	TRBJ1-2	TRBV20-1	CSAHTGGLNYGYTF
few	TRBJ2-5	TRBV9	CASSGGWVGPQETQYF
NA	TRBJ2-3	TRBV3-1	CASSQPSGTSGTDTQYF
few	TRBJ1-2	TRBV4-2	CASSPDRNGNYGYTF
many	TRBJ2-7	TRBV27	CASSLSEGHKQYF
few	TRBJ2-1	TRBV29-1	CSIRTGRSGRAGNEQFF
many	TRBJ2-7	TRBV28	CASSFVPGPYEQYF
NA	TRBJ1-3	TRBV4-2	CASSQDVWGNTIYF
few	TRBJ2-7	TRBV19	CASTGDSYEQYF
few	TRBJ1-1	TRBV19	CASSIRVNTEAFF
NA	TRBJ2-3	TRBV7-2	CASSSQSTSSDTQYF
NA	TRBJ2-2	TRBV24-1	CATKGLAGELFF
many	TRBJ2-2	TRBV7-2	CASSLESGAGAGELFF
many	TRBJ2-7	TRBV12-3/TRBV12-4	CASSLTSPGEQYF
NA	TRBJ2-6	TRBV27	CASSFDRAGANVLTF
many	TRBJ2-3	TRBV6-1	CASSPRNRAPDTQYF
many	TRBJ2-2	TRBV6-2/TRBV6-3	CASSYSNTGELFF
many	TRBJ2-3	TRBV20-1	CSARRLAGGTDTQYF
few	TRBJ2-1	TRBV7-2	CASSLNGQGAYNEQFF
few	TRBJ1-3	TRBV10-3	CAISDMPLRTGNTIYF
many	TRBJ2-3	TRBV24-1	CATMAWGGVDTQYF
NA	TRBJ2-5	TRBV9	CASSADLAGQETQYF
few	TRBJ2-3	TRBV12-3/TRBV12-4	CASSLDRAGTDTQYF
NA	TRBJ2-7	TRBV6-5	CASSYSPSGGVYEQYF
few	TRBJ2-7	TRBV6-1	CASSPNRSGQGSYEQYF
NA	TRBJ2-7	TRBV7-9	CASSPSGSSYEQYF
few	TRBJ1-5	TRBV12-3/TRBV12-4	CASSAGGAGPWSNQPQHF
NA	TRBJ2-5	TRBV20-1	CSAGTGVGQETQYF
many	TRBJ1-1	TRBV18	CASSPRAGHIEAFF
few	TRBJ2-3	TRBV2	CASISGATDTQYF
many	TRBJ2-3	TRBV7-9	CASSLDLNRDTQYF
many	TRBJ2-7	TRBV28	CASSLFRGFYYEQYF
few	TRBJ2-5	TRBV6-4	CASSEFESGTQYF
NA	TRBJ2-3	TRBV7-3	CASSPRGHRASTDTQYF
few	TRBJ2-3	TRBV7-9	CASSLAGRDTQYF
few	TRBJ2-7	TRBV20-1	CSASRGQGPNEQYF
few	TRBJ2-1	TRBV5-1	CASSLVVASGYNEQFF
few	TRBJ2-5	TRBV7-8	CASSLTSGGAKETQYF
NA	TRBJ2-2	TRBV24-1	CPTSDWTRPTGELFF
few	TRBJ2-3	TRBV28	CASSLVAGRDTQYF
NA	TRBJ2-3	TRBV7-2	CASMVTDTQYF